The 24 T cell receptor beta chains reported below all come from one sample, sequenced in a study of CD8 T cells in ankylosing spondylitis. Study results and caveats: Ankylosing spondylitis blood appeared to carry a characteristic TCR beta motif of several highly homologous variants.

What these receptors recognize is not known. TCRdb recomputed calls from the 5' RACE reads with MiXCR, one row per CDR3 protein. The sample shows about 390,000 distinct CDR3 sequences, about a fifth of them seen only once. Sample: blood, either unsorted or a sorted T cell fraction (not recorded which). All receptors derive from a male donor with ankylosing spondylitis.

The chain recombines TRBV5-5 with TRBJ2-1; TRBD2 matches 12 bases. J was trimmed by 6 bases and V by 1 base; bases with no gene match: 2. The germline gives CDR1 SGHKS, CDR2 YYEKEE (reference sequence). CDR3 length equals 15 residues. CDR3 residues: CASSLMTSGSNEQFF. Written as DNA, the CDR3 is TGTGCCAGCAGCTTGATGACTAGCGGGAGCAATGAGCAGTTCTTC.

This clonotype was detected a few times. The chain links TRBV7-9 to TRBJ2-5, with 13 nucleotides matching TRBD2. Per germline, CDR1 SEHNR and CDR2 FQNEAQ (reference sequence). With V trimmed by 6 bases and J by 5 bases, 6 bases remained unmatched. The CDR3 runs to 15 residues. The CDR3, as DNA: TGTGCCAGCAGGCGGACTAGCGGGGGAAAGGAGACCCAGTACTTC. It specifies CASRRTSGGKETQYF.

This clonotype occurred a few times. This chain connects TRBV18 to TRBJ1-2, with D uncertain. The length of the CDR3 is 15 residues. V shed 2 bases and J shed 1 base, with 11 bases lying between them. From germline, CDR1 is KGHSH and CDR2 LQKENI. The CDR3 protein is CASSPSSVINYGYTF. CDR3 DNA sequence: TGTGCCAGCTCACCAAGTTCCGTAATTAACTATGGCTACACCTTC.

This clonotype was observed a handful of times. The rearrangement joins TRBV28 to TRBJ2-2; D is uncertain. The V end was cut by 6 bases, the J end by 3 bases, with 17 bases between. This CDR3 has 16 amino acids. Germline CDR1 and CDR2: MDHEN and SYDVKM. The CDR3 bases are TGTGCCAGCAGACGACTGCGGACCATTCACACCGGGGAGCTGTTTTTT. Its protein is CASRRLRTIHTGELFF.

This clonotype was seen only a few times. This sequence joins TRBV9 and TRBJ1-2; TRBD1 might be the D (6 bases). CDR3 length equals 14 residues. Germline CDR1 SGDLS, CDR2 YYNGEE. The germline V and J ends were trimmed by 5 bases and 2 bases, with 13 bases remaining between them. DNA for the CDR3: TGTGCCAGCAGAGACGACCAGGGGAACTATGGCTACACCTTC. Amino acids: CASRDDQGNYGYTF. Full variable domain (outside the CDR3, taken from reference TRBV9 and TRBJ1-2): DSGVTQTPKHLITATGQRVTLRCSPRSGDLSVYWYQQSLDQGLQFLIQYYNGEERAKGNILERFSAQQFPDLHSELNLSSLELGDSALYFCASRDDQGNYGYTFGSGTRLTVV.

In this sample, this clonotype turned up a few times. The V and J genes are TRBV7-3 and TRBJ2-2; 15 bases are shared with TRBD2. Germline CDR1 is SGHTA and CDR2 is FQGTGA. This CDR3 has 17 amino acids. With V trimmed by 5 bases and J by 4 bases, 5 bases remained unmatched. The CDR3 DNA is TGTGCCAGCAGCCCTAAGGGACTAGCGGGGGGCACCGGGGAGCTGTTTTTT. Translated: CASSPKGLAGGTGELFF.

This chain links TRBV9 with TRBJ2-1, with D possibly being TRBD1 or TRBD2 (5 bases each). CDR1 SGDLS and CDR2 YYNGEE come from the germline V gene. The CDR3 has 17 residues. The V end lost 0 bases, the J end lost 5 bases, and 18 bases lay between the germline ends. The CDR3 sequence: CASSVGPGTINHNEQFF. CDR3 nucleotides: TGTGCCAGCAGCGTAGGCCCCGGGACGATAAATCACAATGAGCAGTTCTTC.

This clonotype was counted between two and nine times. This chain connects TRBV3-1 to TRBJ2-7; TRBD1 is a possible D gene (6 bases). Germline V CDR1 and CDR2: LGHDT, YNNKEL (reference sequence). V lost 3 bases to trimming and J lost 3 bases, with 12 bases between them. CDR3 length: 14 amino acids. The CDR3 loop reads CASSQAGTFYEQYF. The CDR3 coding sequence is TGTGCCAGCAGCCAGGCCGGGACATTCTACGAGCAGTACTTC.

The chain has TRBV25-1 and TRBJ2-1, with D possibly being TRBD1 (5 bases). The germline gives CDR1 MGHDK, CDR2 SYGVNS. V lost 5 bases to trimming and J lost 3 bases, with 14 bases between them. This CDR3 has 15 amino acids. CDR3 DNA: TGTGCCAGCAGTCGGCAGGGCAGTAACTACAATGAGCAGTTCTTC. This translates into CASSRQGSNYNEQFF.

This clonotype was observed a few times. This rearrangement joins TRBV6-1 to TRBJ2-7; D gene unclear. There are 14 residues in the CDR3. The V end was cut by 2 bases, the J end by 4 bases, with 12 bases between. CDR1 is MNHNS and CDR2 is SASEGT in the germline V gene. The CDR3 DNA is TGTGCCAGCAGTGAATTGAACGGTCCATACGAGCAGTACTTC. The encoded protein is CASSELNGPYEQYF.

The chain's CDR3 is CATSPKTRYGETQYF. Written as DNA, the CDR3 is TGTGCCACCAGCCCGAAGACTAGATACGGAGAGACCCAGTACTTC. The chain carries TRBV15 and TRBJ2-5, with a tentative D call TRBD2 (6 bases). CDR1 and CDR2 from the germline V gene are LNHNV and YYDKDF (reference sequence). This CDR3 spans 15 amino acids. V lost 5 bases to trimming and J lost 4 bases, with 17 bases between them.

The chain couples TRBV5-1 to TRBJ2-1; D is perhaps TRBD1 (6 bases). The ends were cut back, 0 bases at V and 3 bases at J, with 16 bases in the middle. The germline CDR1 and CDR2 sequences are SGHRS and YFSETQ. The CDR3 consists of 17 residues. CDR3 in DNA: TGCGCCAGCAGCTTGGTCCAGGGGCAGGGGCTCTACAATGAGCAGTTCTTC. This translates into CASSLVQGQGLYNEQFF.

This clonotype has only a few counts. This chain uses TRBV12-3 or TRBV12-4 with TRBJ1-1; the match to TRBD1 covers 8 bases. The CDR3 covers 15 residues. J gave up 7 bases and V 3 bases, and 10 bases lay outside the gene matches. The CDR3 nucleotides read TGTGCCAGCAGTTTCTTGGGACAGGCATGGGGTGAAGCTTTCTTT. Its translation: CASSFLGQAWGEAFF.

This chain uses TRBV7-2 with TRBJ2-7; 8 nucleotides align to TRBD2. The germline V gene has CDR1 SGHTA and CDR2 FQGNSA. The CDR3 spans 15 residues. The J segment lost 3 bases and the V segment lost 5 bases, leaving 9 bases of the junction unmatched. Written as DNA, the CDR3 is TGTGCCAGCAGCGCTCCAGCGGGGGCGGGCTACGAGCAGTACTTC. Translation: CASSAPAGAGYEQYF.

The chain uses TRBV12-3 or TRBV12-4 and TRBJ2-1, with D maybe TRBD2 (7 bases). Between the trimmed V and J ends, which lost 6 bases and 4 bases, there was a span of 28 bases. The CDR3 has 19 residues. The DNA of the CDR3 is TGTGCCAGCAGGGGAGGAGGGGGGCCCCGGGCGGGAGCTTACAATGAGCAGTTCTTC. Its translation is CASRGGGGPRAGAYNEQFF.

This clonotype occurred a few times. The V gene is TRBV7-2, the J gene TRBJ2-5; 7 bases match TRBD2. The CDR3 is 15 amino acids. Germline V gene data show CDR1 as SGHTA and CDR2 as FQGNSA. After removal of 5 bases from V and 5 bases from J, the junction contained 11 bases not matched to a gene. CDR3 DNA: TGTGCCAGCAGCCCCCACCAGACTAGCAGTGAGACCCAGTACTTC. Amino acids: CASSPHQTSSETQYF.

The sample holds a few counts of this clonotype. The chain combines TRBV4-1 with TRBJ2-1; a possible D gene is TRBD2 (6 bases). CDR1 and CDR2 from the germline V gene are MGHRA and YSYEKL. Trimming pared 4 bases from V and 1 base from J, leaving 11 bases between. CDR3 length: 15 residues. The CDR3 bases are TGCGCCAGCAGCCCGAGACTAGAATCCTACAATGAGCAGTTCTTC. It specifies CASSPRLESYNEQFF.

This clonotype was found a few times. CDR3 sequence reads: CASSPGTQETQYF. The CDR3 region has the DNA TGTGCCAGCAGCCCCGGGACCCAAGAGACCCAGTACTTC. This chain uses TRBV7-3 with TRBJ2-5; tentatively, D is TRBD1 or TRBD2 (5 bases each). This CDR3 is built from 13 residues. The V gene lost 5 bases and the J gene lost 1 base, with 8 bases spanning the gap. Looked up from germline, CDR1 is SGHTA and CDR2 is FQGTGA.

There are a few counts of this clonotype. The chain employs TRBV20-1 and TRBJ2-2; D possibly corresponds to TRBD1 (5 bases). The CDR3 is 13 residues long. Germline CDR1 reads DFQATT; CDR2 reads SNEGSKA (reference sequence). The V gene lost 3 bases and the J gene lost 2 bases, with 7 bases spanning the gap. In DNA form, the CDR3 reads TGCAGTGCTAGTAGGACAAACACCGGGGAGCTGTTTTTT. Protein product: CSASRTNTGELFF.

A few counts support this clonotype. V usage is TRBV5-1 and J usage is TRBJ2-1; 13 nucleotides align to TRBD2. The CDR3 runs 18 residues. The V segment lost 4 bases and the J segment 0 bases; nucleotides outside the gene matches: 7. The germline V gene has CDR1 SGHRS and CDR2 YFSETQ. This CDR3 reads CASSRTSGRLRSYNEQFF. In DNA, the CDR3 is TGCGCCAGCAGCCGGACTAGCGGGAGACTCCGCTCCTACAATGAGCAGTTCTTC.

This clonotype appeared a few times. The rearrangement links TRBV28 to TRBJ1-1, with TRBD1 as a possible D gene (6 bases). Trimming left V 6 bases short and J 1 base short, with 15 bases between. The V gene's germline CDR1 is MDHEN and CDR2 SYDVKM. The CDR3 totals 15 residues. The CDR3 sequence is CASSDRGQTNTEAFF. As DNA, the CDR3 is TGTGCCAGCAGCGACAGAGGACAGACGAACACTGAAGCTTTCTTT.

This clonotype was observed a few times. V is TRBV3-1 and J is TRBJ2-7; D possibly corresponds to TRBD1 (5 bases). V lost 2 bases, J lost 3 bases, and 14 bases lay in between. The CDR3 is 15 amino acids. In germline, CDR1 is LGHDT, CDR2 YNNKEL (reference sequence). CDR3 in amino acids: CASSQMALRGYEQYF. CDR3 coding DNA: TGTGCCAGCAGCCAAATGGCGCTAAGGGGCTACGAGCAGTACTTC.

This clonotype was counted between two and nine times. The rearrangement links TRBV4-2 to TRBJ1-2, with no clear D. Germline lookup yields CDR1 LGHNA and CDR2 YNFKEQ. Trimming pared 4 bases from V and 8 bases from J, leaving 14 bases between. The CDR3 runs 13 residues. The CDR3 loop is CASSPDPGDGYTF. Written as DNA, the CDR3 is TGTGCCAGCAGCCCAGACCCGGGCGACGGCTACACCTTC.

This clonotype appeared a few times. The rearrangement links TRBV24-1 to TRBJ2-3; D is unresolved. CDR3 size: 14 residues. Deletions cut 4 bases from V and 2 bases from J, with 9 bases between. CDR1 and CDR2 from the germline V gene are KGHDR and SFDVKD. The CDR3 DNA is TGTGCCACCAGTGAGGGCAGATCCACAGATACGCAGTATTTT. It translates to CATSEGRSTDTQYF.